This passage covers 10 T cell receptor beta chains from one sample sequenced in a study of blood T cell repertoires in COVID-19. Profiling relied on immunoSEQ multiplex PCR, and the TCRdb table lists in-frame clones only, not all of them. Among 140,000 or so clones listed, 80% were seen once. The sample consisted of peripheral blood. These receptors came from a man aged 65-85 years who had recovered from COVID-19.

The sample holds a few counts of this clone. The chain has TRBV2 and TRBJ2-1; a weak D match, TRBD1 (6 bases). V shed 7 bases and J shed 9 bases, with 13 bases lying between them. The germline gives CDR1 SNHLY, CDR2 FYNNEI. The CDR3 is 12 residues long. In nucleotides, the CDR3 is TGTGCCAGCAAAGCCCAGGGGAGTGAGCAGTTCTTC. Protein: CASKAQGSEQFF.

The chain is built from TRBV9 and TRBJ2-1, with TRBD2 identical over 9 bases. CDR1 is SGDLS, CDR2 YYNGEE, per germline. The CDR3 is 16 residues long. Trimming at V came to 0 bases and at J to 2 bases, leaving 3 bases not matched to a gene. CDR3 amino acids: CASSVDPSGTYNEQFF. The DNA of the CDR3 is TGTGCCAGCAGCGTAGACCCTAGCGGGACCTACAATGAGCAGTTCTTC. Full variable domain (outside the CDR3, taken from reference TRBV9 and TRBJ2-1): DSGVTQTPKHLITATGQRVTLRCSPRSGDLSVYWYQQSLDQGLQFLIQYYNGEERAKGNILERFSAQQFPDLHSELNLSSLELGDSALYFCASSVDPSGTYNEQFFGPGTRLTVL.

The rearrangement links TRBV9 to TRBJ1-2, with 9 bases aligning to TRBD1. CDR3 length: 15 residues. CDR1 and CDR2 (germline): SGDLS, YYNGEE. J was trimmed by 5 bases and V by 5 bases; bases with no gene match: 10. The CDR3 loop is CASRVGTGSAYGYTF. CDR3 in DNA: TGTGCCAGCAGAGTCGGGACAGGGTCTGCTTATGGCTACACCTTC.

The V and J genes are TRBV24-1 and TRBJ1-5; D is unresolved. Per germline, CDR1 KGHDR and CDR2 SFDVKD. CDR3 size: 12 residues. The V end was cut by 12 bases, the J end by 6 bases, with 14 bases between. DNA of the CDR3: TGTGCCCCCCTGTGGGAGCGTCAGCCCCAGCATTTT. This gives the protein CAPLWERQPQHF.

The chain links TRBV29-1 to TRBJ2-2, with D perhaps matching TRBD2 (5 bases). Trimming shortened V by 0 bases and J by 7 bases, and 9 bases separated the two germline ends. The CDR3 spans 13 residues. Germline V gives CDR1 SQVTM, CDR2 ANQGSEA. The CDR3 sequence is CSVEEDLVGELFF. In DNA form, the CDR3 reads TGCAGCGTTGAAGAGGACTTAGTCGGGGAGCTGTTTTTT.

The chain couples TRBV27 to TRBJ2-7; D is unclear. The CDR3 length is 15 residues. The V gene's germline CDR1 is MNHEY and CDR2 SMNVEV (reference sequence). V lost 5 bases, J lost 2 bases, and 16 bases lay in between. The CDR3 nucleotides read TGTGCCAGCAGTCCACTTCTCCGTATCACCTACGAGCAGTACTTC. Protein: CASSPLLRITYEQYF.

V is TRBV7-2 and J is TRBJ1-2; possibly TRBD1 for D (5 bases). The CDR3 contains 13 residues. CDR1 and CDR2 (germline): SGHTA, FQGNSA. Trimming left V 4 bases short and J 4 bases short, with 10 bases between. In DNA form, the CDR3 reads TGTGCCAGCAGCTCAGGACAAGTCTATGGCTACACCTTC. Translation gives CASSSGQVYGYTF.

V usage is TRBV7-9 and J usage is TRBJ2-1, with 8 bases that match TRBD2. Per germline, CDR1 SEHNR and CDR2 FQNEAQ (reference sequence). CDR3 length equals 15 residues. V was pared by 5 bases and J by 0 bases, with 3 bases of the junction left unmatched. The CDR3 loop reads CASSISGVSYNEQFF. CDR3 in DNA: TGTGCCAGCAGCATTAGCGGGGTCTCCTACAATGAGCAGTTCTTC.

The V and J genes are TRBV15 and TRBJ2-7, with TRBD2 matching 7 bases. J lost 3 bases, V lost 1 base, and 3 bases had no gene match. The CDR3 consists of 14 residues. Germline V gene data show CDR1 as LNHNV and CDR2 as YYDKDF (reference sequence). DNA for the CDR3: TGTGCCACCAGCAGAGGGGGGACTATCTACGAGCAGTACTTC. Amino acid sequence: CATSRGGTIYEQYF.

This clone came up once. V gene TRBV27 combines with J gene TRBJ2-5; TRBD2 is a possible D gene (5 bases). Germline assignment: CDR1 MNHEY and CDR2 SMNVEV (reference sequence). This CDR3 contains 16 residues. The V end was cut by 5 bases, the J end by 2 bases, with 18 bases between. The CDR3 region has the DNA TGTGCCAGCAGTAGGATAGGACTCTCTCAACAAGAGACCCAGTACTTC. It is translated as CASSRIGLSQQETQYF.